This is a list of T cell receptor beta chains from one sample in a study of shared clonotypes between healthy human individuals. Assay: immunoSEQ multiplex PCR; the TCRdb copy retains only in-frame clones and omits some. The sample consists of over 400,000 clones, roughly 95% of them appearing once. The sample taken for sequencing was naive CD4+ T cells sorted from blood. These receptors originate from a young woman in good health. CDR3s leave out the opening cysteine and the closing phenylalanine or tryptophan.

len: 11; v_gene: TRBV6-5; j_gene: TRBJ2-7; CDR3aa: ASTTTGIDEQY
len: 13; v_gene: TRBV14; j_gene: TRBJ1-5; CDR3aa: ASSQYRVSNQPQH
len: 13; v_gene: TRBV28; j_gene: TRBJ2-1; CDR3aa: ASSSSASGRYEQF
len: 16; v_gene: TRBV21-1; j_gene: TRBJ2-7; CDR3aa: ASSKVGRAGLVGYEQY
len: 13; v_gene: TRBV27; j_gene: TRBJ2-7; CDR3aa: ASSLTWQGAYEQY
len: 13; v_gene: TRBV27; j_gene: TRBJ1-5; CDR3aa: ASSLLGQGNQPQH
len: 14; v_gene: TRBV6-5; j_gene: TRBJ2-6; CDR3aa: ASSYKVPRWANVLT
len: 15; v_gene: TRBV2; j_gene: TRBJ1-4; CDR3aa: ASSEIEGGTTNEKLF
len: 11; v_gene: TRBV5-4; j_gene: TRBJ2-4; CDR3aa: ASRTTGKDIQY
len: 10; v_gene: TRBV30; j_gene: TRBJ2-3; CDR3aa: AWSDGTDTQY
len: 11; v_gene: TRBV15; j_gene: TRBJ2-7; CDR3aa: ATSRDRVYEQY
len: 13; v_gene: TRBV2; j_gene: TRBJ1-5; CDR3aa: ASSERGAVNQPQH
len: 13; v_gene: TRBV2; j_gene: TRBJ1-5; CDR3aa: ASKPGQGSNQPQH
len: 13; v_gene: TRBV11-2; j_gene: TRBJ2-1; CDR3aa: ASSLPGQGRNEQF
len: 11; v_gene: TRBV9; j_gene: TRBJ1-2; CDR3aa: ASTGTSFYGYT
len: 12; v_gene: TRBV27; j_gene: -; CDR3aa: ASSKWRDTGEQY
len: 13; v_gene: TRBV19; j_gene: TRBJ1-5; CDR3aa: ASSPGRDRDQPQH
len: 9; v_gene: TRBV30; j_gene: TRBJ2-7; CDR3aa: AWSQSYEQY
len: 13; v_gene: TRBV25-1; j_gene: TRBJ2-6; CDR3aa: ASSALTAGANVLT
len: 14; v_gene: TRBV4-2; j_gene: TRBJ2-3; CDR3aa: ASSQGESNAPDTQY
len: 11; v_gene: TRBV6-5; j_gene: TRBJ1-2; CDR3aa: ASRKPGQGVEA
len: 13; v_gene: TRBV27; j_gene: TRBJ1-4; CDR3aa: ASSAQQGYNEKLF
len: 15; v_gene: TRBV28; j_gene: TRBJ2-5; CDR3aa: ASSLSYLGKWQETQY
len: 14; v_gene: TRBV7-2; j_gene: TRBJ2-2; CDR3aa: ASSPLWGRGAGELF
len: 17; v_gene: TRBV18; j_gene: TRBJ1-3; CDR3aa: ASSPSSRDIFPSGNTIY
len: 12; v_gene: TRBV7-9; j_gene: TRBJ2-1; CDR3aa: ASSLAVALNEQF
len: 13; v_gene: TRBV19; j_gene: TRBJ1-5; CDR3aa: ASSRGGVGNQPQH
len: 12; v_gene: TRBV19; j_gene: TRBJ2-3; CDR3aa: ASSPRSFPDTQY